This T cell receptor (beta chain) appears in the sequencing data of a study of PD-1 blockade in classical Hodgkin lymphoma. General study results and limits: The baseline diversity of complete responders showed similarity to that of newly diagnosed patients. TCR diversity at baseline was reported to be reduced in newly diagnosed patients relative to healthy donors.

A note on this clone: Its antigen is unidentified.

Looked up from germline, CDR1 is MNHNS and CDR2 is SASEGT. V trimming: 3 bases; J trimming: 4 bases; junction bases outside the gene matches: 4. CDR3 length equals 15 residues. Generated by immunoSEQ multiplex PCR, the TCRdb table keeps only in-frame clones and is missing some. The profile covers approximately 25,000 clones, with 84% appearing a single time and around 1.8% taken by the ten largest. Every patient experienced relapse after autologous stem cell transplantation, and brentuximab vedotin exposure varied. From thawed PBMCs, CD4+ T cells were purified using magnetic negative selection. This clonotype was sampled from a human donor with classical Hodgkin lymphoma. The chain employs TRBV6-1 and TRBJ2-5, with 11 bases aligning to TRBD1. The sample here was CD4+ T cells from blood, taken at baseline. CDR3 bases: TGTGCCAGCAGTGACCGGACAGGGGGCCGAGAGACCCAGTACTTC. Its translation is CASSDRTGGRETQYF.